What follows describes a single T cell receptor (beta chain). This entry belongs to a study of blood T cell repertoires in COVID-19. Overall study context: The United States, Italy and Spain were the sources of the acute and convalescent COVID-19 samples.

The CDR3 runs to 12 residues. Germline V gene sequence: CDR1 KGHDR, CDR2 SFDVKD. The germline V and J ends were trimmed by 1 base and 9 bases, with 6 bases remaining between them. As handled by the study authors: Nucleated cell counts were estimated from reference gene primer amplification. Assay used: immunoSEQ multiplex PCR; TCRdb lists only in-frame clones, some missing. Clonal size and the V and J genes are those of that table, whereas D and trimming came from the DNA. The sample holds approximately 180,000 clones, more than 75% seen once. This chain connects TRBV24-1 to TRBJ2-1, with D perhaps matching TRBD2 (5 bases). The sample comprised peripheral blood. The sequence was obtained from a human donor in a cohort sampled during active COVID-19. In nucleotides, the CDR3 is TGTGCCACCAGTGATTTCGAGGGTGAGCAGTTCTTC. Amino acids: CATSDFEGEQFF.